A selection of T cell receptor beta chains follows, all from one sample in a study of molecular identifiers for immune sequencing clone quantification. MiXCR, applied by TCRdb to the PCR reads, yields one record per CDR3 protein. Altogether nearly 650,000 distinct CDR3 sequences are present, roughly 27% being singletons, with the ten largest covering 0.7% to 0.95%. The specimen sequenced was naive CD8+ T cells from blood, with Jurkat cell RNA spiked in. Receptor source: a human donor in good health. Some libraries in this study had Jurkat cell RNA spiked in. Each CDR3 is given with its conserved first and last residue. A D gene is named only where the DNA matches it firmly. Size values are once, few and many counts, or a class for expanded clones, and some rows have none.

>TRBJ1-1|.|TRBV19|few
CASSMNQGSEAFF
TGTGCCAGTAGTATGAACCAGGGCTCTGAAGCTTTCTTT
>TRBJ2-1|.|TRBV9|few
CASSVVTDEQFF
TGTGCCAGCAGCGTAGTAACCGATGAGCAGTTCTTC
>TRBJ2-7|TRBD2|TRBV20-1|.
CSGRKRDTTYEQYF
TGCAGTGGGAGAAAGCGGGATACGACCTACGAGCAGTACTTC
>TRBJ2-3|.|TRBV5-6|many
CASSRRVAQTPDTQYF
TGTGCCAGCAGCCGGCGCGTCGCACAAACACCAGATACGCAGTATTTT
>TRBJ1-6|.|TRBV12-3/TRBV12-4|few
CASGPRRGSSYNSPLHF
TGTGCCAGCGGCCCGCGTCGGGGGAGCTCCTATAATTCACCCCTCCACTTT
>TRBJ2-3|.|TRBV12-3/TRBV12-4|.
CASTNRDPQGGLRHF
TGTGCCAGCACCAACCGGGACCCCCAGGGTGGCCTCCGGCATTTT
>TRBJ2-4|.|TRBV27|many
CASSYRSDLAKNIQYF
TGTGCCAGCAGTTACCGTTCGGACCTAGCCAAAAACATTCAGTACTTC
>TRBJ2-3|.|TRBV19|.
CASSFTSPYSDTQYF
TGTGCCAGTAGTTTCACATCCCCCTATTCGGATACGCAGTATTTT
>TRBJ2-7|TRBD2|TRBV27|.
CASSPLGEGVYEQYF
TGTGCCAGCAGTCCCTTGGGGGAGGGTGTCTACGAGCAGTACTTC
>TRBJ2-1|TRBD1|TRBV19|.
CASSEGQGINEQFF
TGTGCCAGTAGTGAAGGACAGGGTATTAATGAGCAGTTCTTC
>TRBJ2-1|.|TRBV7-3|.
CASSLAGGNEQLF
TGTGCCAGCAGCTTAGCAGGGGGGAATGAGCAGCTCTTC
>TRBJ2-3|TRBD2|TRBV7-8|many
CASSSPPWTSGGVTDTQYF
TGTGCCAGCAGCTCTCCGCCTTGGACTAGCGGGGGGGTCACAGATACGCAGTATTTT
>TRBJ1-2|TRBD1|TRBV4-1|.
CASSQTGGALGYTF
TGCGCCAGCAGCCAAACAGGGGGCGCGTTGGGCTACACCTTC
>TRBJ2-1|.|TRBV7-9|few
CASSGTPYSYNEQFF
TGTGCCAGCAGCGGGACCCCGTACTCCTACAATGAGCAGTTCTTC
>TRBJ2-7|.|TRBV11-2|few
CATDRGFTREQYF
TGTGCCACCGACCGGGGTTTCACTCGGGAGCAGTACTTC
>TRBJ2-5|TRBD1|TRBV7-9|.
CANSTSGTGKKETQYF
TGTGCCAACAGCACCTCCGGGACAGGGAAAAAAGAGACCCAGTACTTC
>TRBJ1-1|TRBD1|TRBV29-1|few
CSVSTGTGAFF
TGCAGCGTTTCGACAGGGACGGGAGCTTTCTTT
>TRBJ2-7|.|TRBV7-9|few
CASSPDVDEQYF
TGTGCCAGCAGCCCCGATGTGGACGAGCAGTACTTC
>TRBJ2-7|.|TRBV28|many
CASSPTVFPEQYF
TGTGCCAGCAGCCCTACGGTATTTCCGGAGCAGTACTTC
>TRBJ1-1|.|TRBV7-2|few
CASSLAGPVAFF
TGTGCCAGCAGCTTAGCGGGCCCGGTGGCTTTCTTT
>TRBJ1-2|TRBD1|TRBV12-3/TRBV12-4|few
CASSLNRARGRDYGYTF
TGTGCCAGCAGTTTAAATAGGGCCAGGGGGCGCGACTATGGCTACACCTTC
>TRBJ2-7|.|TRBV5-6|few
CASSLKRGYSYEQYF
TGTGCCAGCAGCTTGAAACGGGGATACTCCTACGAGCAGTACTTC
>TRBJ2-5|.|TRBV20-1|few
CSVPGEEETQYF
TGCAGTGTTCCCGGCGAGGAAGAGACCCAGTACTTC
>TRBJ2-7|TRBD1|TRBV18|.
CASSPGGTGGYEQYF
TGTGCCAGCTCTCCTGGAGGGACAGGGGGCTACGAGCAGTACTTC
>TRBJ2-1|.|TRBV10-1|few
CASSAPRSGHSYNEQFF
TGCGCCAGCAGCGCACCTCGATCGGGGCACTCCTACAATGAGCAGTTCTTC
>TRBJ1-5|TRBD1|TRBV28|many
CASSAPLGQPNQPQHF
TGTGCCAGCAGTGCGCCGCTGGGACAGCCCAATCAGCCCCAGCATTTT
>TRBJ2-1|.|TRBV7-6|.
CASSNKPRVVTNEQFF
TGTGCCAGCAGCAACAAACCCAGGGTGGTAACGAATGAGCAGTTCTTC
>TRBJ1-2|.|TRBV18|.
CASSPPTEDYGYTF
TGTGCCAGCTCACCACCCACGGAGGACTATGGCTACACCTTC
>TRBJ2-7|TRBD1|TRBV6-2/TRBV6-3|many
CATGQGDYEQYF
TGTGCCACCGGACAGGGGGACTACGAGCAGTACTTC